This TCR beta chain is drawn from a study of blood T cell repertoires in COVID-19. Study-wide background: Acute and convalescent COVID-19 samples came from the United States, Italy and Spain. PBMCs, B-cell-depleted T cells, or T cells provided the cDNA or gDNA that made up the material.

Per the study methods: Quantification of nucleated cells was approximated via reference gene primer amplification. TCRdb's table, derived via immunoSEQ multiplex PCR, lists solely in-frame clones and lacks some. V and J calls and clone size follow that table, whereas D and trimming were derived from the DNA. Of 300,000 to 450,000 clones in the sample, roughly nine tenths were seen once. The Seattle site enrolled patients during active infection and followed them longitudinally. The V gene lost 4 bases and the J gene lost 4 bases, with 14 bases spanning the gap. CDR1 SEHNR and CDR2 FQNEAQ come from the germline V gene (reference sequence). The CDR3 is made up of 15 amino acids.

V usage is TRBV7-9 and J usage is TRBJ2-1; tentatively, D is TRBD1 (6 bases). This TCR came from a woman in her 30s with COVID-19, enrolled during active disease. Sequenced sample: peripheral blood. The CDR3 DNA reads TGTGCCAGCAGCTCCGGAAGGGACACATACAATGAGCAGTTCTTC. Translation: CASSSGRDTYNEQFF.